A single T cell receptor (beta chain) is shown here with its context. The specificity of this receptor is unknown. One base away there is no much larger clone; base qualities are not given. These data belong to a study of T cell clones after liver transplantation (dated by TCRdb to between 2017 and 2020). Broadly, across the study: Samples were obtained from ITN030ST, a randomized trial in which withdrawal of immunosuppression was attempted within 2 years of liver transplantation. Donor-reactive T cell clones were identified using TCRbeta sequencing after a pre-transplant mixed lymphocyte reaction and were then followed in post-transplant blood. Third party-reactive TCRbeta sequences from pre-transplant MLRs were also identified as an antigen-independent comparator for donor-reactive sequences. Three of the eight recipients were HCV-positive; the others were transplanted for non-autoimmune, non-viral indications. Subjects received no induction therapy and standard immunosuppression until randomization at 12-24 months post-transplant. Tolerance was defined as complete withdrawal of immunosuppression for at least one year without a rise in liver enzymes beyond twice the upper limit of normal. Blood samples were collected pre-transplant, pre-randomization before withdrawal, and post-randomization after either complete withdrawal or failed withdrawal. The studied cohort comprised 8 liver transplant recipients, 3 classified as tolerant and 5 as non-tolerant. The paper as a whole reports these results and caveats: A significant post-transplant decrease in circulating donor-reactive CD4 TCRbeta sequences was observed in most of the 8 subjects, irrespective of tolerance or HCV status. The decline in donor-reactive sequences exceeded the decline in third party-reactive sequences, suggesting partial antigen-specific deletion that was unrelated to withdrawal success. When repertoire turnover was accounted for, significantly reduced detection of donor-reactive sequences was found in 7 of 8 subjects for CD4 and in 8 of 8 subjects for CD8. In a couple of subjects, low numbers of available donor cells limited the measurable donor-reactive repertoire. The conclusions were considered preliminary, being limited by small, heterogeneous patient numbers and non-standardized post-transplant time points. Because allograft tissue specimens were not available, migration of donor-reactive T cells into the graft, rather than deletion, may have occurred.

Unstimulated PBMCs, after thawing, were stained for CD3, CD4 and CD8 and then FACS-sorted into CD3+CD4+ and CD3+CD8+ populations. All 8 studied subjects were randomized to withdrawal of immunosuppression. Genomic DNA was isolated with the Qiagen DNeasy Blood and Tissue Kit. Frozen genomic DNA underwent high-throughput TCRbeta CDR3 sequencing by immunoSEQ, including PCR amplification, mapping, bias correction and internal controls. Regarding the original processing steps: Productive rearrangements were retained, and unique TCRbeta sequences were defined by the CDR3 nucleotide sequence together with the V and J gene. A sequence counted as donor-reactive only if the sequence showed at least 5-fold expansion in CFSE-low cells compared with unstimulated pre-transplant cells and had a frequency of at least 0.01%. Per-subject minimum frequency thresholds, based on the lowest-template unstimulated sample, ensured at least 90% detection power. Jensen-Shannon divergence between the top 1000 TCRbeta sequences post- versus pre-transplant served as the measure of repertoire turnover. Two-sided Fisher's exact tests were used to test for changes in the detection of donor-reactive sequences. The source is immuneACCESS, and TCRdb retained only in-frame sequences with V and J called. Part of the clones is not carried over; for the studies checked, unresolved V genes explain less than half of this, and the remainder is unexplained. The V and J calls and the clone size are those of that table, but D and trimming were determined from the DNA. This sample comprises 75,000 to 100,000 clones, 82% of them detected only once. Of the sample, 0.45% to 0.6% is held by the ten largest clones.

Including the terminal cysteine and phenylalanine, the CDR3 comprises 13 residues. CDR3 DNA is the only sequence kept; it has 39 bases, read in frame from the first base. CDR1 MNHEY and CDR2 SVGAGI were looked up in the germline V gene. V is pared back by 6 bases and J by 2 bases, with 9 bases lying between the germline termini. The material was CD4+ T cells from blood, obtained almost 47 months after liver transplant. The receptor's source is a human patient who received a liver transplant. Following transplantation, part of the T cell population may be supplied by the graft donor rather than the patient. The receptor chain draws on TRBV6-5 and TRBJ2-3; confidence is insufficient to name the D gene. CDR3 sequence: CASSSTFTDTQYF. At the DNA level, the sequence is TGTGCCAGCAGCTCCACGTTCACAGATACGCAGTATTTT.